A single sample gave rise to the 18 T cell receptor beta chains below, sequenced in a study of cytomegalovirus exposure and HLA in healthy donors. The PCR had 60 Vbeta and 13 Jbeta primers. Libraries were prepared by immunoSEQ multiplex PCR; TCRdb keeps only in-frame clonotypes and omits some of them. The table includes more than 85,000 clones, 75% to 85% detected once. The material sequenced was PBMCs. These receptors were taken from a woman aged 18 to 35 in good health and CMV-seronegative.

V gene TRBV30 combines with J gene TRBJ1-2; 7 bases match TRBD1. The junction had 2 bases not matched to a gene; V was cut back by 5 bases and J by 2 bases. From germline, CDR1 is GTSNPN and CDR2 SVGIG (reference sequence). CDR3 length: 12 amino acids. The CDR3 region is CAWDRENYGYTF. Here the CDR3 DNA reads TGTGCCTGGGACAGGGAGAACTATGGCTACACCTTC.

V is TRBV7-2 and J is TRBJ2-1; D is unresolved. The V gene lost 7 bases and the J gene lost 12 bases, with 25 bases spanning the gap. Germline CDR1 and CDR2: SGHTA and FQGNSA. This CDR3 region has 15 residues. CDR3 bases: TGTGCCAGCAAGGTTTCCGGTGGCAACCACGGCGGGCAGTTCTTC. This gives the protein CASKVSGGNHGGQFF.

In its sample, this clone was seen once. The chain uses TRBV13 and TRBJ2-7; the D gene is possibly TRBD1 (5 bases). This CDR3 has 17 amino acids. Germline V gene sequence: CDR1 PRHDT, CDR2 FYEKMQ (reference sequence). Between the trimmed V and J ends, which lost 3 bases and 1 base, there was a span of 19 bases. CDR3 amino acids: CASSFFSDSGRSYEQYF. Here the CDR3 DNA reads TGTGCCAGCAGCTTTTTCTCAGACAGTGGGCGATCCTACGAGCAGTACTTC.

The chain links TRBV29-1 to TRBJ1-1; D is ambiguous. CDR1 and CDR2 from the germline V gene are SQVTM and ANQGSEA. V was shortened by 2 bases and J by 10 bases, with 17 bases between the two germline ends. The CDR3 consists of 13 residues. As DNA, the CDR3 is TGCAGCGTTGAACTTACCCACCGCGGAAGAGCTTTCTTT. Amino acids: CSVELTHRGRAFF.

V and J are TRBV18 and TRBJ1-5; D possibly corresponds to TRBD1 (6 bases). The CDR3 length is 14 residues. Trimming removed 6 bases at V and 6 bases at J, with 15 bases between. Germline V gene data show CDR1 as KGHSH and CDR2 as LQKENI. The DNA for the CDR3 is TGTGCCAGCTCCGTCTCAGGGGATTCTCAGCCCCAGCATTTT. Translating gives CASSVSGDSQPQHF. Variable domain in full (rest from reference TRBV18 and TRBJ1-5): NAGVMQNPRHLVRRRGQEARLRCSPMKGHSHVYWYRQLPEEGLKFMVYLQKENIIDESGMPKERFSAEFPKEGPSILRIQQVVRGDSAAYFCASSVSGDSQPQHFGDGTRLSIL.

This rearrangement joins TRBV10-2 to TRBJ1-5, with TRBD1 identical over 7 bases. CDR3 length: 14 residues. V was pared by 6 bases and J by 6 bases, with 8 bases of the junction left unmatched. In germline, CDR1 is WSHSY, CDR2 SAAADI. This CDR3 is CASRERDSRQPQHF. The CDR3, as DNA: TGCGCCAGCAGGGAACGGGACAGCCGTCAGCCCCAGCATTTT.

CDR3 in DNA: TGTGCCAGCGCTAGGGGCACCTACGAGCAGTACTTC. Its translation: CASARGTYEQYF. The J gene is TRBJ2-7, the V gene TRBV6-5, with D possibly matching TRBD1 (5 bases). Germline V gene lookup returns CDR1 MNHEY and CDR2 SVGAGI. V was trimmed by 8 bases and J by 2 bases, leaving 10 bases between them. The CDR3 has 12 residues.

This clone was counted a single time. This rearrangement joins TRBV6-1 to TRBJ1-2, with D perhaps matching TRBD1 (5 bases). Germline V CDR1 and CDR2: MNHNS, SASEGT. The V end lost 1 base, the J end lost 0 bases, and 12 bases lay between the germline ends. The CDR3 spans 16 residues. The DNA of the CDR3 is TGTGCCAGCAGTGAAGAGCGGGGCCTACCTAACTATGGCTACACCTTC. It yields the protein CASSEERGLPNYGYTF.

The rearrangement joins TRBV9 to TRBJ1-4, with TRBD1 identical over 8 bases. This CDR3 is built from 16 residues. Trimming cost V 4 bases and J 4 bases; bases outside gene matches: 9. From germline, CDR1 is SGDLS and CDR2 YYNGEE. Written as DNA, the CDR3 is TGTGCCAGCAGCCCTCCCCCGGGACAGGATAATGAAAAACTGTTTTTT. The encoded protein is CASSPPPGQDNEKLFF.

The CDR3 reads CASPRGLAGYYEQYF. DNA of the CDR3: TGTGCCAGCCCCCGTGGCCTAGCGGGGTACTACGAGCAGTACTTC. V usage is TRBV5-8 and J usage is TRBJ2-7; 9 nucleotides match TRBD2. V shed 7 bases, J shed 3 bases, and the junction held 11 bases outside the gene matches. This CDR3 contains 15 residues. Germline V gene sequence: CDR1 SGHTS, CDR2 YDEGEE.

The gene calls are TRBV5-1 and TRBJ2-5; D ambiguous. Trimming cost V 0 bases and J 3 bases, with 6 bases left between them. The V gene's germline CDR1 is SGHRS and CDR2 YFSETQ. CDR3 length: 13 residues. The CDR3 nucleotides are TGCGCCAGCAGCTTGGTTCAGGAAGAGACCCAGTACTTC. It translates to CASSLVQEETQYF.

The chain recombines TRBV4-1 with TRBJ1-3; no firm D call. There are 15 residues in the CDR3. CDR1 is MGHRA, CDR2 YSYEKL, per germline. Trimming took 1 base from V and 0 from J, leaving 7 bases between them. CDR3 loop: CASSQAGSSGNTIYF. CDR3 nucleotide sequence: TGCGCCAGCAGCCAAGCGGGTAGCTCTGGAAACACCATATATTTT.

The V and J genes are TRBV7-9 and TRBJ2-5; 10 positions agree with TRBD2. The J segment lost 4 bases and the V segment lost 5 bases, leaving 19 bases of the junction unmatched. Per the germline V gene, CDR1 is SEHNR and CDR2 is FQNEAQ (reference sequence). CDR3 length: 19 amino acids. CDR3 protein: CASSTSFGLAGEFVETQYF. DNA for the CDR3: TGTGCCAGCAGCACCTCGTTTGGGCTAGCGGGAGAATTTGTAGAGACCCAGTACTTC. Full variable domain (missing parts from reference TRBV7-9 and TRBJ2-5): DTGVSQNPRHKITKRGQNVTFRCDPISEHNRLYWYRQTLGQGPEFLTYFQNEAQLEKSRLLSDRFSAERPKGSFSTLEIQRTEQGDSAMYLCASSTSFGLAGEFVETQYFGPGTRLLVL.

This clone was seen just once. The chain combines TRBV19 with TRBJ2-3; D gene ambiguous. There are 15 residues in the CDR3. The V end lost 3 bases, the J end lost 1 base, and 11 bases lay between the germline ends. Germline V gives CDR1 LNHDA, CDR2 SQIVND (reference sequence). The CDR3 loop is CASSIRPRGTDTQYF. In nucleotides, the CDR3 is TGTGCCAGTAGTATCCGGCCACGGGGCACAGATACGCAGTATTTT.

The CDR3 loop is CATSRRTENTGELFF. The CDR3 DNA reads as TGTGCCACCAGCAGACGGACAGAAAACACCGGGGAGCTGTTTTTT. This chain uses TRBV15 with TRBJ2-2; a possible D gene is TRBD1 (6 bases). Trimming removed 2 bases from V and 2 bases from J, with 9 bases in between. Germline loops: CDR1 LNHNV, CDR2 YYDKDF (reference sequence). The CDR3 extends over 15 amino acids. Drawing the rest from reference TRBV15 and TRBJ2-2, the complete variable domain is DAMVIQNPRYQVTQFGKPVTLSCSQTLNHNVMYWYQQKSSQAPKLLFHYYDKDFNNEADTPDNFQSRRPNTSFCFLDIRSPGLGDTAMYLCATSRRTENTGELFFGEGSRLTVL.

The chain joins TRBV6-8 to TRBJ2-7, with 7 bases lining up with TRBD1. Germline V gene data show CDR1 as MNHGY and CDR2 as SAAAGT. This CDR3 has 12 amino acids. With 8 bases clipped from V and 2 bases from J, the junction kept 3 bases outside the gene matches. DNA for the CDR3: TGTGCCAGCTTTACAGGGGCCTACGAGCAGTACTTC. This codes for CASFTGAYEQYF.

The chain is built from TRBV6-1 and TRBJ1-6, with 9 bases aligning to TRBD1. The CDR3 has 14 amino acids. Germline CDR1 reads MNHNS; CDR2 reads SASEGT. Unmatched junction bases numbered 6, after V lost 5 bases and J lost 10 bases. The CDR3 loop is CASSTGQGPSPLHF. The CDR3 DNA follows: TGTGCCAGCAGTACCGGACAGGGGCCATCACCCCTCCACTTT.

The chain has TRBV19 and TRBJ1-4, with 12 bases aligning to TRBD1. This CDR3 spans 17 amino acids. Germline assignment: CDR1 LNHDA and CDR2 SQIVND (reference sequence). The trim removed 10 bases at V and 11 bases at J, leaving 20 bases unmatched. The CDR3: CATTPGQGAYWGRKLFF. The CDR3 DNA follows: TGTGCCACCACGCCGGGACAGGGGGCGTATTGGGGACGCAAACTGTTTTTT.